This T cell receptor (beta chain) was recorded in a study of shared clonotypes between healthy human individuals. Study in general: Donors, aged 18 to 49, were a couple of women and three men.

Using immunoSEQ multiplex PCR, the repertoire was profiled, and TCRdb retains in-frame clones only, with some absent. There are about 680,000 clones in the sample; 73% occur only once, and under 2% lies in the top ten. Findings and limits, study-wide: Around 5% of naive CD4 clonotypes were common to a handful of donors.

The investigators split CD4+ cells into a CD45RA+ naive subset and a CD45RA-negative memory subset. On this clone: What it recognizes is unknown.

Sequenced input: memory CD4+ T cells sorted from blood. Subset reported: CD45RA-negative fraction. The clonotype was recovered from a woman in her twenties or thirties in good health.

The CDR3 reads CASSKRLRDRGRKSQPQHF. CDR3 in DNA: TGTGCCAGCAGCAAACGGTTAAGGGACAGGGGGCGAAAAAGTCAGCCCCAGCATTTT. The chain employs TRBV21-1 and TRBJ1-5; the DNA was not used to check the table's D call, TRBD1. TRBV21-1 is designated a pseudogene. This CDR3 is 19 amino acids long.